A selection of T cell receptor beta chains follows, all from one sample in a study of blood T cells in healthy people across ages. TCRdb analysed the 5' RACE reads with MiXCR anew, one entry per CDR3 protein. This table has approximately 880,000 distinct CDR3 sequences, roughly 43% appearing once. The sample comprised blood. Every receptor here comes from a man aged 25 to 45 in good health. Each CDR3 is given with its conserved first and last residue. Size tells how often a clone was seen (once, few, many) or the class of an expanded clone, and some rows leave it out.

J: TRBJ2-1; size: NA; V: TRBV20-1; length: 16; CDR3: CSARDHRGGSYNEQFF
J: TRBJ2-5; size: few; V: TRBV28; length: 14; CDR3: CASSYTVSLETQYF
J: TRBJ1-2; size: NA; V: TRBV28; length: 15; CDR3: CANIGTGIPFYGYTF
J: TRBJ1-2; size: NA; V: TRBV5-6; length: 16; CDR3: CASTGQGSPADYGYTF
J: TRBJ1-2; size: NA; V: TRBV12-3/TRBV12-4; length: 13; CDR3: CASSPNSNYGYTF
J: TRBJ1-4; size: NA; V: TRBV20-1; length: 15; CDR3: CSARVVNRGTGKLFF
J: TRBJ2-3; size: few; V: TRBV29-1; length: 14; CDR3: CSAARGRATDTQYF
J: TRBJ2-7; size: few; V: TRBV20-1; length: 15; CDR3: CSANLPLAGAYEQYF
J: TRBJ1-1; size: NA; V: TRBV11-3; length: 13; CDR3: CATHQRGDTEAFF
J: TRBJ2-7; size: few; V: TRBV6-1; length: 13; CDR3: CASSGPDRDEQYF
J: TRBJ2-3; size: few; V: TRBV6-6; length: 13; CDR3: CASSTLLADTQYF
J: TRBJ2-7; size: few; V: TRBV7-6; length: 16; CDR3: CASSQGARQRNYEQYF
J: TRBJ2-1; size: NA; V: TRBV3-1; length: 16; CDR3: CAGSQGWLDPDNEQFF
J: TRBJ2-7; size: NA; V: TRBV28; length: 14; CDR3: CASSLSRRLYEQYF
J: TRBJ2-7; size: once; V: TRBV4-2; length: 17; CDR3: CASSQATQGQANYEQYF
J: TRBJ2-7; size: NA; V: TRBV6-1; length: 12; CDR3: CASSEPGREQYF
J: TRBJ2-7; size: NA; V: TRBV7-9; length: 14; CDR3: CASSLAGLAYEQYF
J: TRBJ1-4; size: NA; V: TRBV4-2; length: 19; CDR3: CASSQGRLAQIATNEKLFF
J: TRBJ1-6; size: many; V: TRBV4-1; length: 15; CDR3: CASSPTGGDNSPLHF
J: TRBJ2-5; size: NA; V: TRBV19; length: 15; CDR3: CASSIGVYGTETQYF
J: TRBJ2-7; size: once; V: TRBV7-9; length: 17; CDR3: CASSSLGDRAQSYEQYF
J: TRBJ2-3; size: few; V: TRBV11-2; length: 15; CDR3: CASSLEAGRTDTQYF
J: NA; size: NA; V: TRBV7-2; length: 15; CDR3: CASSFQGGAAYEQYF
J: TRBJ2-1; size: NA; V: TRBV9; length: 16; CDR3: CASSTGSSGGLNEQFF
J: TRBJ2-3; size: once; V: TRBV7-2; length: 14; CDR3: CASSSRFSADTQYF
J: TRBJ1-2; size: NA; V: TRBV9; length: 13; CDR3: CANSATANYGYTF
J: TRBJ2-7; size: NA; V: TRBV7-8; length: 15; CDR3: CASSLALRFGYEQYF
J: TRBJ1-2; size: NA; V: TRBV7-3; length: 15; CDR3: CASSLNHGAVYGYTF
J: NA; size: NA; V: TRBV24-1; length: 14; CDR3: CATSDRTASYEQYF
J: TRBJ1-6; size: NA; V: TRBV7-2; length: 16; CDR3: CASSLMGSSYNSPLHF
J: TRBJ1-2; size: NA; V: TRBV4-1; length: 14; CDR3: CASSQDVTGYGYTF
J: TRBJ2-5; size: few; V: TRBV3-1; length: 15; CDR3: CASSQEPGAVKTQYF
J: TRBJ1-1; size: NA; V: TRBV5-1; length: 14; CDR3: CASSSFGMNTEAFF
J: TRBJ1-6; size: NA; V: TRBV27; length: 15; CDR3: CASSLSAQGNSPLHF
J: TRBJ1-2; size: NA; V: TRBV27; length: 18; CDR3: CASSPAPGQGLVGYGYTF
J: TRBJ2-3; size: NA; V: TRBV6-2/TRBV6-3; length: 16; CDR3: CASSRLASGDVDTQYF
J: TRBJ1-2; size: NA; V: TRBV20-1; length: 15; CDR3: CRANGDRSSNYGYTF
J: TRBJ2-7; size: few; V: TRBV7-2; length: 15; CDR3: CASSSPSGGRYEQYF
J: TRBJ2-7; size: few; V: TRBV30; length: 13; CDR3: CAWSHRASYEQYF
J: TRBJ2-5; size: few; V: TRBV7-9; length: 14; CDR3: CASSLRLVQETQYF
J: TRBJ1-5; size: NA; V: TRBV5-5; length: 18; CDR3: CASSLGTDGQGSNQPQHF
J: TRBJ2-7; size: many; V: TRBV5-1; length: 12; CDR3: CASSGTGVEQYF